The entry below gives a single TCR beta chain sequence along with its context. Its cognate antigen is unknown. The sample comes from a study of identical twins. Points from the study as a whole: Conclusions rested on cross-sectional statistics rather than following the same donors. Beta out-of-frame sequences showed weaker excess twin sharing. Zero-insertion findings could be partly confounded by invariant cells (MAIT and iNKT cells).

Template switching (which added a universal primer site) was used, and cDNA carried unique molecular identifiers. TCRdb fed the 5' RACE reads into MiXCR, producing one record per CDR3 protein. In the table there are around 200,000 distinct CDR3 sequences, approximately 9% of which are singletons. The CDR3 runs 14 residues. Trimming shortened V by 7 bases and J by 3 bases, and 15 bases separated the two germline ends. The V and J genes are TRBV12-3 or TRBV12-4 and TRBJ1-1; D ambiguous. The material sequenced was memory (CD45RO+) T cells sorted from blood. The TCR comes from a woman under 30 in good health. As DNA, the CDR3 is TGTGCCAGCACCCGGTGGGCAGACTACACTGAAGCTTTCTTT. Residues: CASTRWADYTEAFF.